What follows are 25 T cell receptor beta chains derived from one specimen sequenced in a study of CD8 T cells in ankylosing spondylitis (dated by TCRdb to about 2017). Receptors were amplified or captured by 5' RACE. Data came from an Illumina HiSeq 2500. TCRdb passed the public sequencing reads through fastp at Q25 and MiXCR, retaining productive beta sequences. Rows matching on CDR3 protein sequence are summarized as one entry with the most common DNA and genes. Within this sample are nearly 350,000 distinct CDR3 sequences, with roughly 15% of them counted one time only. Of the sample, 0.85% to 1.4% is held by the ten largest clones. The sequenced sample consisted of blood, either unsorted or a sorted T cell fraction (not recorded which). These receptors were obtained from a male donor with ankylosing spondylitis or in good health (not recorded which).

This clonotype was detected only a few times. This rearrangement joins TRBV20-1 to TRBJ1-5, with 8 bases identical to TRBD1. Germline CDR1 is DFQATT and CDR2 is SNEGSKA (reference sequence). V dropped 3 bases and J dropped 7; count of bases not matched to a gene: 8. The CDR3 runs 14 residues. The CDR3 sequence is CSARAGQGGQPQHF. The CDR3 DNA reads as TGCAGTGCTAGGGCTGGACAGGGCGGACAGCCCCAGCATTTT.

The V call is TRBV3-1, the J call TRBJ2-3; 11 bases fit TRBD2. There are 17 residues in the CDR3. Germline assignment: CDR1 LGHDT and CDR2 YNNKEL (reference sequence). With V trimmed by 4 bases and J by 6 bases, 12 bases remained unmatched. CDR3 amino acids: CASSPRGLAGGSDTQYF. CDR3 sequence (DNA): TGTGCCAGCAGCCCTCGGGGGCTAGCGGGAGGATCGGATACGCAGTATTTT.

This clonotype showed up just a few times. The chain carries TRBV4-2 and TRBJ1-2, with D perhaps matching TRBD1 (5 bases). CDR1 is LGHNA, CDR2 YNFKEQ, per germline. The CDR3 loop spans 14 amino acids. The V end lost 5 bases, the J end lost 0 bases, and 10 bases lay between the germline ends. CDR3 in amino acids: CASSGPGTNYGYTF. CDR3 nucleotide sequence: TGTGCCAGCAGCGGGCCAGGGACTAACTATGGCTACACCTTC.

The chain's CDR3 is CASSPRGGTTDTQYF. CDR3 DNA sequence: TGCGCCAGCAGCCCTAGGGGGGGGACCACAGATACGCAGTATTTT. The V and J genes are TRBV5-1 and TRBJ2-3, with D perhaps matching TRBD2 (7 bases). Germline lookup yields CDR1 SGHRS and CDR2 YFSETQ. With 4 bases removed from V and 2 bases from J, the gap between germline ends came to 14 bases. The CDR3 length is 15 residues.

This sequence joins TRBV10-3 and TRBJ1-1; D is ambiguous. Per germline, CDR1 ENHRY and CDR2 SYGVKD. Trimming shortened V by 2 bases and J by 4 bases, and 2 bases separated the two germline ends. The CDR3 loop spans 11 amino acids. DNA for the CDR3: TGTGCCATCAGTGAGGGCACTGAAGCTTTCTTT. Protein product: CAISEGTEAFF.

Ten or more counts support this clonotype. CDR3 sequence: CASSFLANGETQYF. The CDR3 nucleotides are TGTGCCAGCAGCTTCCTAGCGAATGGAGAGACCCAGTACTTC. The chain employs TRBV7-9 and TRBJ2-5; TRBD2 might be the D (6 bases). The CDR3 is 14 residues long. Trimming cost V 3 bases and J 4 bases, with 12 bases left between them. The germline V gene encodes CDR1 SEHNR and CDR2 FQNEAQ (reference sequence).

In its sample, this clonotype was seen a few times. The genes are TRBV11-2 and TRBJ1-1; D possibly corresponds to TRBD1 (6 bases). Germline values: CDR1 SGHAT, CDR2 FQNNGV. CDR3 length: 17 amino acids. Trimming left V 7 bases short and J 1 base short, with 22 bases between. CDR3 amino acids: CASKEGRGDPRNTEAFF. The CDR3 nucleotides read TGTGCCAGCAAGGAGGGCAGGGGCGACCCCAGGAACACTGAAGCTTTCTTT.

This chain links TRBV5-1 with TRBJ2-1, with TRBD1 as a possible D gene (6 bases). The CDR3 is 16 residues long. The germline V and J ends were trimmed by 3 bases and 0 bases, with 13 bases remaining between them. CDR1 and CDR2 from the germline V gene are SGHRS and YFSETQ. DNA for the CDR3: TGCGCCAGCAGCTCCACCGGACAGAGCTCCTACAATGAGCAGTTCTTC. Its translation is CASSSTGQSSYNEQFF. The full variable domain, in which reference TRBV5-1 and TRBJ2-1 provide the parts outside the CDR3, is KAGVTQTPRYLIKTRGQQVTLSCSPISGHRSVSWYQQTPGQGLQFLFEYFSETQRNKGNFPGRFSGRQFSNSRSEMNVSTLELGDSALYLCASSSTGQSSYNEQFFGPGTRLTVL.

This chain joins TRBV9 and TRBJ2-5; TRBD2 matches at 7 bases. CDR3 length equals 16 residues. Germline V lookup: CDR1 SGDLS, CDR2 YYNGEE. Losses at the gene ends were 0 bases for V and 7 bases for J; bases not matched to a gene: 12. Here the CDR3 reads CASSVAPGLGMTTQYF. The CDR3 DNA sequence: TGTGCCAGCAGCGTAGCTCCCGGACTAGGGATGACGACCCAGTACTTC.

The chain links TRBV10-3 to TRBJ2-3, with a weak D call TRBD1 (5 bases). The CDR3 loop spans 16 amino acids. CDR1 is ENHRY, CDR2 SYGVKD, per germline. V was pared by 3 bases and J by 0 bases, with 13 bases between. This CDR3 reads CAISEGVWQSTDTQYF. As DNA, the CDR3 is TGTGCCATCAGTGAAGGGGTGTGGCAGAGCACAGATACGCAGTATTTT.

The chain carries TRBV5-1 and TRBJ2-1; no reliable D call. V lost 6 bases, J lost 9 bases, and 13 bases lay in between. This CDR3 spans 12 amino acids. CDR1 and CDR2 from the germline V gene are SGHRS and YFSETQ. As DNA, the CDR3 is TGCGCCAGCAAGACTGGCCCCGGTGAGCAGTTCTTC. Its translation: CASKTGPGEQFF. The whole variable domain, filled in from reference TRBV5-1 and TRBJ2-1, reads KAGVTQTPRYLIKTRGQQVTLSCSPISGHRSVSWYQQTPGQGLQFLFEYFSETQRNKGNFPGRFSGRQFSNSRSEMNVSTLELGDSALYLCASKTGPGEQFFGPGTRLTVL.

This clonotype was seen a few times. The chain links TRBV5-1 to TRBJ2-1; 14 bases line up with TRBD2. Germline V lookup: CDR1 SGHRS, CDR2 YFSETQ. CDR3 size: 15 residues. Trimming took 4 bases from V and 7 from J; bases not matched to a gene: 4. This chain's CDR3 is CASSPGTSGRNEQFF. The CDR3 nucleotides are TGCGCCAGCAGCCCCGGGACTAGCGGGAGAAATGAGCAGTTCTTC.

The CDR3 spells CSVETSGGTDTQYF. Written as DNA, the CDR3 is TGCAGCGTTGAGACTAGCGGGGGCACAGATACGCAGTATTTT. The chain joins TRBV29-1 to TRBJ2-3; 11 bases are shared with TRBD2. The V segment lost 3 bases and the J segment 1 base; nucleotides outside the gene matches: 0. This CDR3 has 14 amino acids. Germline V lookup: CDR1 SQVTM, CDR2 ANQGSEA.

This clonotype was seen only a few times. The V call is TRBV12-3 or TRBV12-4, the J call TRBJ2-6; TRBD1 might be the D (6 bases). The V gene lost 8 bases and the J gene lost 2 bases, with 10 bases spanning the gap. This CDR3 contains 14 residues. CDR3 region: CASQQGAGANVLTF. The CDR3, as DNA: TGTGCCAGCCAACAGGGCGCTGGGGCCAACGTCCTGACTTTC.

The chain carries TRBV6-1 and TRBJ2-3, with 16 bases identical to TRBD2. CDR1 MNHNS and CDR2 SASEGT come from the germline V gene. V shed 6 bases and J 1 base; nucleotides not matched to a gene: 7. The CDR3 contains 18 residues. CDR3 residues: CASSRGLAGGPGTDTQYF. CDR3 bases: TGTGCCAGCAGCCGGGGACTAGCGGGGGGGCCAGGCACAGATACGCAGTATTTT.

The chain combines TRBV20-1 with TRBJ2-7; possible D gene TRBD1, 6 bases. The CDR3 length is 14 residues. Trimming removed 0 bases at V and 0 bases at J, with 9 bases between. Looked up from germline, CDR1 is DFQATT and CDR2 is SNEGSKA (reference sequence). CDR3 DNA: TGCAGTGCTAGAGAGGGGGCAGTCTCCTACGAGCAGTACTTC. This sequence encodes CSAREGAVSYEQYF.

This chain links TRBV4-1 with TRBJ2-2, with TRBD2 as a possible D gene (5 bases). V was shortened by 4 bases and J by 1 base, with 13 bases between the two germline ends. The CDR3 totals 16 residues. Looked up from germline, CDR1 is MGHRA and CDR2 is YSYEKL. The CDR3 DNA sequence: TGCGCCAGCAGCCCGAAAACTAGGAGGAACACCGGGGAGCTGTTTTTT. The encoded protein is CASSPKTRRNTGELFF.

This clonotype was recorded a few times. J is TRBJ1-5 and V is TRBV10-3; D possibly corresponds to TRBD1 (5 bases). In germline, CDR1 is ENHRY, CDR2 SYGVKD. Trimming left V 6 bases short and J 0 bases short, with 12 bases between. The CDR3 loop spans 15 amino acids. The CDR3 loop is CAISPGRYSNQPQHF. CDR3 in DNA: TGTGCCATCAGCCCGGGACGGTATAGCAATCAGCCCCAGCATTTT.

This clonotype was seen more than once but under ten times. This chain connects TRBV7-9 to TRBJ2-7; tentatively, D is TRBD1 or TRBD2 (5 bases each). The length of the CDR3 is 13 residues. The germline V and J ends were trimmed by 2 bases and 7 bases, with 12 bases remaining between them. Looked up from germline, CDR1 is SEHNR and CDR2 is FQNEAQ (reference sequence). This CDR3 reads CASSLFGAREQYF. In nucleotides, the CDR3 is TGTGCCAGCAGCTTATTCGGGGCGCGGGAGCAGTACTTC.

This clonotype was detected only once. CDR3 DNA sequence: TGTGCCAGCAGCGTATCCCCGGGGACAGGCGTCGGCACTGAAGCTTTCTTT. It is translated as CASSVSPGTGVGTEAFF. The chain couples TRBV9 to TRBJ1-1, with 8 bases aligning to TRBD1. Trimming cost V 1 base and J 4 bases; bases outside gene matches: 12. The CDR3 contains 17 residues. Germline-derived CDR1 and CDR2 are SGDLS and YYNGEE.

Only a few counts were recorded for this clonotype. The chain recombines TRBV20-1 with TRBJ2-7; D might be TRBD1 (6 bases). V was shortened by 2 bases and J by 3 bases, with 11 bases between the two germline ends. Germline CDR1 is DFQATT and CDR2 is SNEGSKA (reference sequence). The CDR3 runs to 13 residues. The CDR3: CSARQGNNYEQYF. The DNA of the CDR3 is TGCAGTGCTAGACAGGGGAACAACTACGAGCAGTACTTC.

The chain carries TRBV5-1 and TRBJ2-5; 9 nucleotides line up with TRBD1. The V and J ends lost 1 base and 5 bases, in that order; junction bases with no gene match: 9. Germline CDR1 is SGHRS and CDR2 is YFSETQ. CDR3 size: 16 residues. The chain's CDR3 is CASSLPTGGHGETQYF. For the CDR3, the DNA is TGCGCCAGCAGCTTGCCAACAGGGGGCCATGGGGAGACCCAGTACTTC.

This clonotype was seen more than once but under ten times. The DNA for the CDR3 is TGCGCCAGCAGCTTGGCTGCGGGAGAGGATACGCAGTATTTT. Translated: CASSLAAGEDTQYF. The V call is TRBV5-1, the J call TRBJ2-3, with 7 bases fitting TRBD2. V lost 0 bases and J lost 6; bases outside the gene matches: 4. Germline assignment: CDR1 SGHRS and CDR2 YFSETQ. The CDR3 sequence is 14 residues long. The full variable domain, its missing parts supplied by reference TRBV5-1 and TRBJ2-3, is KAGVTQTPRYLIKTRGQQVTLSCSPISGHRSVSWYQQTPGQGLQFLFEYFSETQRNKGNFPGRFSGRQFSNSRSEMNVSTLELGDSALYLCASSLAAGEDTQYFGPGTRLTVL.

V gene TRBV11-2 combines with J gene TRBJ2-1, with D maybe TRBD2 (5 bases). Germline assignment: CDR1 SGHAT and CDR2 FQNNGV. CDR3 size: 16 residues. V was cut by 5 bases and J by 0 bases, with 14 bases left in between. CDR3 nucleotide sequence: TGTGCCAGCAGCCAGCTAGCACTTAGCTCCTACAATGAGCAGTTCTTC. It specifies CASSQLALSSYNEQFF.

The V call is TRBV28, the J call TRBJ1-2; D gene unclear. Germline CDR1 reads MDHEN; CDR2 reads SYDVKM. The V gene lost 1 base and the J gene lost 4 bases, with 7 bases spanning the gap. The CDR3 runs 13 residues. DNA for the CDR3: TGTGCCAGCAGTTTATCTGGAGTCTATGGCTACACCTTC. Translation: CASSLSGVYGYTF.